Each of the 17 T cell receptor beta chains below was sequenced from the same sample in a study of regulatory T cells in long-lasting Graves disease. As for time point: newly diagnosed GD, antithyroid drugs for less than 3 months. From PBMCs, RNA was extracted and then used to make the TCR library. Researchers made TCR beta libraries by using iRepertoire HTBI primers and running Arm-PCR on CDR3 regions. TCRdb used MiXCR to reprocess the multiplex PCR reads, holding one entry per CDR3 protein. The table records 400,000 to 550,000 distinct CDR3 sequences, 15% to 20% of them present only once. The same data also contributed to another study, on T cells in Graves' hyperthyroidism and ophthalmopathy.

The sequences come from peripheral blood mononuclear cells (PBMCs), collected at new diagnosis, from a patient treated with antithyroid drugs. Every receptor here comes from a woman aged 18-35 years with Graves disease.

At least ten counts were recorded for this clonotype. This chain links TRBV12-3 or TRBV12-4 with TRBJ2-3; no clear D gene. The CDR3 has 14 amino acids. The ends were cut back, 4 bases at V and 1 base at J, with 9 bases in the middle. The CDR3 DNA is TGTGCCAGCAGTTCGGCAACTCGCACAGATACGCAGTATTTT. This codes for CASSSATRTDTQYF.

J is TRBJ2-7 and V is TRBV5-1; no reliable D call. The length of the CDR3 is 13 residues. The germline V gene encodes CDR1 SGHRS and CDR2 YFSETQ. Trimming removed 4 bases at V and 4 bases at J, with 12 bases between. The DNA of the CDR3 is TGCGCCAGCAGCCCTCTACCCAATTACGAGCAGTACTTC. As protein: CASSPLPNYEQYF.

This clonotype has a handful of counts. A junction end diverges from the germline sequence, so it may reflect a read error. The chain uses TRBV27 and TRBJ1-5; D might be TRBD1 (6 bases). The germline gives CDR1 MNHEY, CDR2 SMNVEV (reference sequence). This CDR3 has 15 amino acids. CDR3 in DNA: TGCCCCACCAAAGGGTGGCCAGGGGCGAGTCAGCCCCAGCATTTT. Its translation is CPTKGWPGASQPQHF.

In the case of this clonotype: A read error likely explains this, since a far larger clone differs by one base. The CDR3 loop reads CASRTRTFQETQFF. As DNA, the CDR3 is TGTGCCAGCAGGACAAGAACTTTCCAAGAGACCCAGTTCTTC. This chain connects TRBV2 to TRBJ2-1; D is uncertain. The CDR3 runs to 14 residues. V was cut by 6 bases and J by 13 bases, with 22 bases left in between. The germline CDR1 and CDR2 sequences are SNHLY and FYNNEI.

This clonotype was found many times. The chain has TRBV28 and TRBJ2-1, with unresolved D. V shed 7 bases and J shed 9 bases, with 10 bases lying between them. Germline V gene sequence: CDR1 MDHEN, CDR2 SYDVKM. This CDR3 has 11 amino acids. CDR3 sequence (DNA): TGTGCCAGCAATTCCCCAGCTGAGCAGTTCTTC. It encodes CASNSPAEQFF.

This clonotype was detected many times. The chain combines TRBV7-9 with TRBJ2-1; TRBD1 agrees at 8 bases. Germline CDR1 and CDR2: SEHNR and FQNEAQ (reference sequence). The CDR3 is 16 amino acids. With 1 base clipped from V and 8 bases from J, the junction kept 10 bases outside the gene matches. The CDR3 loop reads CASSLVGTGQGDEQFF. The CDR3 coding sequence is TGTGCCAGCAGCTTAGTAGGGACAGGTCAAGGCGATGAGCAGTTCTTC.

The chain has TRBV10-3 and TRBJ2-7, with TRBD1 identical over 7 bases. Germline assignment: CDR1 ENHRY and CDR2 SYGVKD. V lost 7 bases to trimming and J lost 3 bases; unmatched junction nucleotides: 6. This CDR3 is built from 13 residues. The CDR3 loop is CAINRDSSYEQYF. The CDR3 nucleotides are TGTGCCATCAATCGGGACAGCAGCTACGAGCAGTACTTC.

There are many counts of this clonotype. The chain is built from TRBV27 and TRBJ1-1; TRBD1 is a possible D gene (5 bases). Germline CDR1 is MNHEY and CDR2 is SMNVEV (reference sequence). This CDR3 spans 17 amino acids. Deletions cut 2 bases from V and 2 bases from J, with 18 bases between. CDR3: CASSLRSPPGPNTEAFF. The CDR3 DNA reads as TGTGCCAGCAGTTTACGATCACCGCCGGGGCCCAACACTGAAGCTTTCTTT.

This clonotype was counted ten times or more. The chain is built from TRBV3-1 and TRBJ1-2; a possible D gene is TRBD1 (5 bases). CDR3 size: 13 residues. Germline V gene lookup returns CDR1 LGHDT and CDR2 YNNKEL (reference sequence). Trimming removed 8 bases from V and 2 bases from J, with 12 bases in between. CDR3 sequence reads: CASGDRKNYGYTF. The CDR3 coding sequence is TGTGCCAGCGGCGACAGAAAAAACTATGGCTACACCTTC.

This chain connects TRBV28 to TRBJ1-4; tentative D call: TRBD1 (5 bases). V lost 8 bases and J 8 bases, leaving 21 bases between the germline ends. The CDR3 totals 15 residues. The V gene's germline CDR1 is MDHEN and CDR2 SYDVKM. The CDR3 region has the DNA TGTGCCAGCTCTACCGGGGGTAGTTTGAAAGAAAAACTGTTTTTT. It encodes CASSTGGSLKEKLFF.

This clonotype was found many times. The chain employs TRBV7-2 and TRBJ2-3; 14 bases map to TRBD2. Losses at the gene ends were 5 bases for V and 1 base for J; bases not matched to a gene: 8. Germline V gives CDR1 SGHTA, CDR2 FQGNSA. This CDR3 has 18 amino acids. CDR3 coding DNA: TGTGCCAGCAGCCCCAGACTAGCGGGAGGGCCGGGCACAGATACGCAGTATTTT. This sequence encodes CASSPRLAGGPGTDTQYF.

V and J are TRBV12-3 or TRBV12-4 and TRBJ2-5; 13 nucleotides line up with TRBD2. The CDR3 runs 17 residues. The junction had 9 bases not matched to a gene; V was cut back by 3 bases and J by 5 bases. This chain's CDR3 is CASSFVLAGGRGETQYF. CDR3 DNA: TGTGCCAGCAGTTTTGTACTAGCGGGAGGGCGTGGCGAGACCCAGTACTTC.

This clonotype was seen repeatedly, ten times or more. V is TRBV28 and J is TRBJ2-1; 7 bases match TRBD1. The J segment lost 0 bases and the V segment lost 6 bases, leaving 5 bases of the junction unmatched. This CDR3 is built from 15 residues. Germline CDR1 is MDHEN and CDR2 is SYDVKM. CDR3 DNA sequence: TGTGCCAGCAGCTCATGGACAGGCTCCTACAATGAGCAGTTCTTC. Amino acids: CASSSWTGSYNEQFF.

This clonotype was seen only a few times. J is TRBJ2-5 and V is TRBV2; TRBD2 matches 12 bases. Germline V lookup: CDR1 SNHLY, CDR2 FYNNEI. V was pared by 2 bases and J by 5 bases, with 9 bases of the junction left unmatched. The CDR3 is 17 residues long. CDR3 loop: CASSELAGGFGWETQYF. In DNA, the CDR3 is TGTGCCAGCAGTGAACTAGCGGGAGGGTTTGGTTGGGAGACCCAGTACTTC.

Many counts were recorded for this clonotype. V usage is TRBV5-1 and J usage is TRBJ2-3; unclear D gene. Germline V gene data show CDR1 as SGHRS and CDR2 as YFSETQ. The CDR3 length is 14 residues. Trimming cost V 0 bases and J 2 bases, with 7 bases left between them. The chain's CDR3 is CASSLGADTDTQYF. The CDR3 nucleotides read TGCGCCAGCAGCTTGGGGGCAGACACAGATACGCAGTATTTT.

Comments on this clonotype: This may come from a read error, since a much larger clone is one base off. V and J are TRBV4-1 and TRBJ2-1; D is perhaps TRBD1 (6 bases). Trimming took off 0 bases at V and 10 bases at J, with 16 bases between the two ends. This CDR3 spans 15 amino acids. CDR1 is MGHRA and CDR2 is YSYEKL in the germline V gene. This CDR3 reads CASSQDWARGYEQFF. The CDR3 bases are TGCGCCAGCAGCCAAGATTGGGCCAGGGGCTACGAGCAGTTCTTC.

At least ten counts were recorded for this clonotype. The rearrangement uses TRBV6-2 or TRBV6-3 and TRBJ2-5, with 7 bases aligning to TRBD2. The germline CDR1 and CDR2 sequences are MNHEY and SVGEGT. The CDR3 runs 14 residues. Losses at the gene ends were 6 bases for V and 5 bases for J; bases not matched to a gene: 9. The CDR3 sequence: CASSPWEGWETQYF. The CDR3, as DNA: TGTGCCAGCAGCCCCTGGGAGGGGTGGGAGACCCAGTACTTC.